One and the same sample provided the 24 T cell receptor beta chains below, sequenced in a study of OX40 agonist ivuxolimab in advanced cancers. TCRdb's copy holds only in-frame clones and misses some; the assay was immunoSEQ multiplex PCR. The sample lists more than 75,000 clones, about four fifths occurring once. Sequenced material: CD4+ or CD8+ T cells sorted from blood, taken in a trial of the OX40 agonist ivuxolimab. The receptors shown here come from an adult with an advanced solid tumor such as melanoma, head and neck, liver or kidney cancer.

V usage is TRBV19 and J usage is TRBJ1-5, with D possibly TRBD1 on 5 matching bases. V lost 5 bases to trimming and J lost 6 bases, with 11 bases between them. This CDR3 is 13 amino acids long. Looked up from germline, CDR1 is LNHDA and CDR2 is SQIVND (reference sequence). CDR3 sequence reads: CASSLGLGQPQHF. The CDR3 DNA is TGTGCCAGTAGTTTGGGACTGGGTCAGCCCCAGCATTTT.

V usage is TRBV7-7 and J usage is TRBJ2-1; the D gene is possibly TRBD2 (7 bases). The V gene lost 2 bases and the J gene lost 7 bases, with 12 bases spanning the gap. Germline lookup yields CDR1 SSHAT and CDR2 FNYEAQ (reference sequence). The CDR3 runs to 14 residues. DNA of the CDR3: TGTGCCAGCAGCTTATTTGGGGGGGCGAATGAGCAGTTCTTC. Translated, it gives CASSLFGGANEQFF.

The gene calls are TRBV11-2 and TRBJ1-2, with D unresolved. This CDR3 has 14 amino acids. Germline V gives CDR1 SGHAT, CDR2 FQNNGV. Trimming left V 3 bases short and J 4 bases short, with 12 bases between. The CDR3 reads CASSFREAAYGYTF. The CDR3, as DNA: TGTGCCAGCAGCTTCCGGGAGGCCGCCTATGGCTACACCTTC.

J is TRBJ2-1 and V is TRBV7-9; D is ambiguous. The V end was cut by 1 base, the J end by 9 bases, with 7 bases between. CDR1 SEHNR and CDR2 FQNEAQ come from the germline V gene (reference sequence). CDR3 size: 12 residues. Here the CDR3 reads CASSLESGEQFF. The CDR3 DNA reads TGTGCCAGCAGCTTAGAGTCGGGTGAGCAGTTCTTC.

The CDR3 DNA is TGTGCCAGCAGCCGGAACTTCCAAGAGACCCAGTACTTC. Protein product: CASSRNFQETQYF. This chain uses TRBV14 with TRBJ2-5; D is undetermined. The CDR3 sequence is 13 residues long. Looked up from germline, CDR1 is SGHDN and CDR2 is FVKESK. The V gene lost 4 bases and the J gene lost 1 base, with 7 bases spanning the gap.

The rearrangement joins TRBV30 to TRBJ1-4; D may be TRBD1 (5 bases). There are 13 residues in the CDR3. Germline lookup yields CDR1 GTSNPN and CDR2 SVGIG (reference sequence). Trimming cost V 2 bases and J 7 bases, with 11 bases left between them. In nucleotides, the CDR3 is TGTGCCTGGAGTTCGGGGCCCGTTGAAAAACTGTTTTTT. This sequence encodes CAWSSGPVEKLFF.

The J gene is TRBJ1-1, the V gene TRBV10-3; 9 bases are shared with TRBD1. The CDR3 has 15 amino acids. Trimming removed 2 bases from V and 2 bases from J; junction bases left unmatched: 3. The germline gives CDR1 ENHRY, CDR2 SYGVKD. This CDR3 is CAISEAGQGNTEAFF. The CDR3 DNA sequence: TGTGCCATCAGTGAGGCGGGACAGGGAAACACTGAAGCTTTCTTT.

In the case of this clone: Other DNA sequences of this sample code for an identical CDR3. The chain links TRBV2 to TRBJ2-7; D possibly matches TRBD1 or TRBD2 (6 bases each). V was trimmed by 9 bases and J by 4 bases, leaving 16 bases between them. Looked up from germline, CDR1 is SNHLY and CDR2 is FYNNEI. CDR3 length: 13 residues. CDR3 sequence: CASRTGGGYEQYF. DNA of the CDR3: TGTGCCAGTCGAACAGGAGGGGGATACGAGCAGTACTTC.

For the CDR3, the DNA is TGCGCCAGCAGCTTGGCCCAGGGGACCTACGAGCAGTACTTC. As protein: CASSLAQGTYEQYF. The chain carries TRBV5-1 and TRBJ2-7; D is possibly TRBD1 (6 bases). Germline values: CDR1 SGHRS, CDR2 YFSETQ. V dropped 0 bases and J dropped 2 bases, with 9 bases sitting between them. The CDR3 length is 14 residues.

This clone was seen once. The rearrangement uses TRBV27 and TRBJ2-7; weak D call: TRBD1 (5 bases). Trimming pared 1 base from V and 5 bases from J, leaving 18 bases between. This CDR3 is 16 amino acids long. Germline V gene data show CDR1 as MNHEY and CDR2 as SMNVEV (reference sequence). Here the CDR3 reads CASSLLVRGAVNEQYF. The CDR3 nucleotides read TGTGCCAGCAGTTTATTGGTTAGGGGCGCTGTGAACGAGCAGTACTTC.

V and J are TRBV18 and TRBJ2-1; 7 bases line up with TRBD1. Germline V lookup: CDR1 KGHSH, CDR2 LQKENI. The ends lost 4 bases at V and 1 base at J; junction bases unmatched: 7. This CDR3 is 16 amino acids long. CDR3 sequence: CASSRNDRVSYNEQFF. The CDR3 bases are TGTGCCAGCTCACGAAATGACAGGGTGTCCTACAATGAGCAGTTCTTC.

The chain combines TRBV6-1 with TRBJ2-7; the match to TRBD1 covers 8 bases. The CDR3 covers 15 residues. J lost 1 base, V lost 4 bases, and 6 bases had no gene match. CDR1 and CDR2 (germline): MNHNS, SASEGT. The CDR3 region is CASSGRDRFSYEQYF. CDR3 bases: TGTGCCAGCAGTGGCCGGGACAGGTTTTCCTACGAGCAGTACTTC.

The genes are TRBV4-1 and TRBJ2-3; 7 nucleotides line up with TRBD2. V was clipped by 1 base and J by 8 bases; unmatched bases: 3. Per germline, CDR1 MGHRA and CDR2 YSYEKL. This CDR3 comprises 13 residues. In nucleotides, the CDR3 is TGCGCCAGCAGCCAAGGGGGGGGGAGTACGCAGTATTTT. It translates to CASSQGGGSTQYF.

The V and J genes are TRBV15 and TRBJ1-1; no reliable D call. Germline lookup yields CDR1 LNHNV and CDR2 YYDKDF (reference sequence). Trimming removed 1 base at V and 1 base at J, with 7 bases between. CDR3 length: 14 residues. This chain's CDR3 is CATSRGSGNTEAFF. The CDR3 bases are TGTGCCACCAGCAGAGGCAGTGGGAACACTGAAGCTTTCTTT.

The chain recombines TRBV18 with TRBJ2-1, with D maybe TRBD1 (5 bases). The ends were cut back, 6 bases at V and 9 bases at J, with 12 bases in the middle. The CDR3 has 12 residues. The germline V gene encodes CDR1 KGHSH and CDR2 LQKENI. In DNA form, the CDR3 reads TGTGCCAGCTCGCCAACAGACAGTGAGCAGTTCTTC. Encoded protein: CASSPTDSEQFF.

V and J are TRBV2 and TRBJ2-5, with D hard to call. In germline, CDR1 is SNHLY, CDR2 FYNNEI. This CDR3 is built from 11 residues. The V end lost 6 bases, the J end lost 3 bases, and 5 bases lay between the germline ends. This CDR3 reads CASSRKETQYF. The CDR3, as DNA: TGTGCCAGCAGCAGAAAAGAGACCCAGTACTTC. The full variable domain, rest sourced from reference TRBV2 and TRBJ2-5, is EPEVTQTPSHQVTQMGQEVILRCVPISNHLYFYWYRQILGQKVEFLVSFYNNEISEKSEIFDDQFSVERPDGSNFTLKIRSTKLEDSAMYFCASSRKETQYFGPGTRLLVL.

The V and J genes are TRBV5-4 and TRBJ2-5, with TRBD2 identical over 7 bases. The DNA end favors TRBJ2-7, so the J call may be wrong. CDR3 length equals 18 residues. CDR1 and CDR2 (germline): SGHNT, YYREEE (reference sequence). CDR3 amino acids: CASSLLPILSGDSYEQYF. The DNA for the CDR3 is TGTGCCAGCAGCCTCCTCCCAATACTAAGCGGGGACTCCTACGAGCAGTACTTC.

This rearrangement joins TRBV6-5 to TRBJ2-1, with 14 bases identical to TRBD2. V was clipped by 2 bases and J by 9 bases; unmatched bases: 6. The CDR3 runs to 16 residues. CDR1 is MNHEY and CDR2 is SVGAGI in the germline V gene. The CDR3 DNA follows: TGTGCCAGCAGTTACCGACTAGCGGGAGGGCAAGGTGAGCAGTTCTTC. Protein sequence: CASSYRLAGGQGEQFF.

CDR3 sequence (DNA): TGCGCCAGCAGCCAAGAACTAGCGGGGGCCTATAGCTCCTACAATGAGCAGTTCTTC. Residues: CASSQELAGAYSSYNEQFF. The genes are TRBV4-1 and TRBJ2-1; 11 bases are shared with TRBD2. In germline, CDR1 is MGHRA, CDR2 YSYEKL. V gave up 0 bases and J gave up 0 bases; unmatched junction bases: 7. This CDR3 comprises 19 residues.

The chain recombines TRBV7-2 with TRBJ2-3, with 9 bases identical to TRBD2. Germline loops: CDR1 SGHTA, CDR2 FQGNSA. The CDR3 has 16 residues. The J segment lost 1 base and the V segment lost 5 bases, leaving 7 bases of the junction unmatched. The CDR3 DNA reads TGTGCCAGCAGCGTGCCCCAGCGGGGGGGCACAGATACGCAGTATTTT. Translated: CASSVPQRGGTDTQYF.

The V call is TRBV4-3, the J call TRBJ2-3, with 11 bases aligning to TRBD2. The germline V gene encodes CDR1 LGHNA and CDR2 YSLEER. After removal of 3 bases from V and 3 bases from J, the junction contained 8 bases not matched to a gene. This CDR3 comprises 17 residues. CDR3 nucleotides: TGCGCCAGCAGCCACACCCCTACTAGCGGGGGAACAGATACGCAGTATTTT. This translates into CASSHTPTSGGTDTQYF.

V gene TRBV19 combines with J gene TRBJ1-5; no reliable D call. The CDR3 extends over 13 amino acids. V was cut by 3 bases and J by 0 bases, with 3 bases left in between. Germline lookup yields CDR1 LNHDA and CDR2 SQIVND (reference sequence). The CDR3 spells CASSISSNQPQHF. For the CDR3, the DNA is TGTGCCAGTAGTATTAGTAGCAATCAGCCCCAGCATTTT.

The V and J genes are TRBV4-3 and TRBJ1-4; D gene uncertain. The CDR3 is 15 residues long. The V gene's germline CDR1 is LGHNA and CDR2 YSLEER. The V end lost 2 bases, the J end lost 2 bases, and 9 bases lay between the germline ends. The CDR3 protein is CASSQSAVTNEKLFF. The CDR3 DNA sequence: TGCGCCAGCAGCCAATCGGCGGTGACTAATGAAAAACTGTTTTTT.

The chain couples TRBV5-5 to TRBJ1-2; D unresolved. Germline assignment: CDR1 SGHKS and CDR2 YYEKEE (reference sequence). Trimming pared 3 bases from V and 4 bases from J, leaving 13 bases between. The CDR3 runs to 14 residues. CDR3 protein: CASSSTGAGYGYTF. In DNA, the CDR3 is TGTGCCAGCAGCTCAACCGGTGCCGGCTATGGCTACACCTTC.